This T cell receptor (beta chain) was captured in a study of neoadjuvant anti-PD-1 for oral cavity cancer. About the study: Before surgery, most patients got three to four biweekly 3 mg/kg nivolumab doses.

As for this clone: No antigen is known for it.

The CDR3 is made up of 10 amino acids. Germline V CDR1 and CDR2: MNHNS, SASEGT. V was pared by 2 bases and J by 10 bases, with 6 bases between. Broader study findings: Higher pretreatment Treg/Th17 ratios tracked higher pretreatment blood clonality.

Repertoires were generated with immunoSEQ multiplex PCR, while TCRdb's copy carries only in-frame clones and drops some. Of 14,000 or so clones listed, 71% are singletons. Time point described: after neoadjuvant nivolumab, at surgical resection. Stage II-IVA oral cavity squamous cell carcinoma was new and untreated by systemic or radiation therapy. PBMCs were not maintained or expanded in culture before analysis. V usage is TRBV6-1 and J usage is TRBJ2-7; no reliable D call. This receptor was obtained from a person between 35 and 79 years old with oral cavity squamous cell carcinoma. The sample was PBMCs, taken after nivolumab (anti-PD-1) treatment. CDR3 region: CASSERLQYF. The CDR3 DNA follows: TGTGCCAGCAGTGAAAGGCTTCAGTACTTC.